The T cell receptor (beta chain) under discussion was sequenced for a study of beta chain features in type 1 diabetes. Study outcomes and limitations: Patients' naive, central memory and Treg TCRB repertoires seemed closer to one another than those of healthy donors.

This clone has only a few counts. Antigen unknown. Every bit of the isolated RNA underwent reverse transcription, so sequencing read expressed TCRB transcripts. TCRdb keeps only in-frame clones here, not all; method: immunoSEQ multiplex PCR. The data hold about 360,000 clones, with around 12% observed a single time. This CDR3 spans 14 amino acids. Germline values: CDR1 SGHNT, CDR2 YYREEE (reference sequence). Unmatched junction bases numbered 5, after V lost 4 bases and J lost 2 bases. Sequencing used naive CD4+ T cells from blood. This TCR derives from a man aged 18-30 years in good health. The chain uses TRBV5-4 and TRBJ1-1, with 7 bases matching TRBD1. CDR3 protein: CASSLGTVNTEAFF. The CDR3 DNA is TGTGCCAGCAGCCTGGGGACAGTCAACACTGAAGCTTTCTTT.